Shown below are 21 T cell receptor beta chains from a single sample sequenced in a study of beta chain features in type 1 diabetes. Their target antigens are unknown. Reverse transcription of all isolated RNA meant that expressed TCRB transcripts were sequenced. Libraries were prepared by immunoSEQ multiplex PCR; TCRdb keeps only in-frame clonotypes and omits some of them. Of about 160,000 clones listed, 6.5% to 9.5% were seen once; the top ten hold about 1%. General study points: Within each of all four CD4+ subsets, Type 1 diabetes patients had TCRB CDR3s that were moderately but significantly shorter.

Sequences were obtained from central memory CD4+ T cells from blood. The origin of the receptors is a woman aged 40 to 55 with type 1 diabetes.

There are a few counts of this clone. V and J are TRBV27 and TRBJ2-7; a possible D gene is TRBD2 (5 bases). The CDR3 length is 16 residues. Trimming removed 7 bases at V and 0 bases at J, with 19 bases between. The germline gives CDR1 MNHEY, CDR2 SMNVEV (reference sequence). The CDR3 DNA follows: TGTGCCAGCACCCGAGCGGCAGAGAGCTTCTCCTACGAGCAGTACTTC. The encoded protein is CASTRAAESFSYEQYF.

This clone was seen a few times. The chain links TRBV7-2 to TRBJ2-5, with unresolved D. The germline gives CDR1 SGHTA, CDR2 FQGNSA. The CDR3 is made up of 13 amino acids. Between the trimmed V and J ends, which lost 5 bases and 4 bases, there was a span of 11 bases. CDR3 region: CASSRSNVETQYF. CDR3 DNA sequence: TGTGCCAGCAGCCGGAGTAATGTAGAGACCCAGTACTTC.

The chain links TRBV28 to TRBJ1-5; tentative D call: TRBD1 (5 bases). Trimming removed 5 bases at V and 6 bases at J, with 14 bases between. CDR3 length: 14 residues. Germline V gene lookup returns CDR1 MDHEN and CDR2 SYDVKM. Here the CDR3 reads CASSSREVVQPQHF. CDR3 DNA sequence: TGTGCCAGCAGTAGCAGGGAGGTGGTTCAGCCCCAGCATTTT.

This clone was counted many times. This chain uses TRBV27 with TRBJ1-4; 7 bases align to TRBD1. V shed 5 bases and J 6 bases; nucleotides not matched to a gene: 9. The CDR3 loop spans 15 amino acids. CDR1 is MNHEY, CDR2 SMNVEV, per germline (reference sequence). CDR3 residues: CASSPLTGWDEKLFF. The CDR3 DNA sequence: TGTGCCAGCAGTCCCCTGACAGGGTGGGATGAAAAACTGTTTTTT.

In this sample, this clone turned up a few times. J is TRBJ2-6 and V is TRBV4-1; the D is unclear. The germline V and J ends were trimmed by 4 bases and 2 bases, with 9 bases remaining between them. The V gene's germline CDR1 is MGHRA and CDR2 YSYEKL. The CDR3 has 15 amino acids. CDR3 region: CASSPYVAGANVLTF. The DNA for the CDR3 is TGCGCCAGCAGCCCCTACGTTGCTGGGGCCAACGTCCTGACTTTC.

CDR3 DNA sequence: TGCGCCAGTGGCGGGGGGGCAGGAGAGACCCAGTACTTC. Translation: CASGGGAGETQYF. The V call is TRBV5-1, the J call TRBJ2-5; 9 positions agree with TRBD2. Trimming at V came to 8 bases and at J to 4 bases, leaving 6 bases not matched to a gene. The CDR3 runs 13 residues. CDR1 SGHRS and CDR2 YFSETQ come from the germline V gene.

The V gene is TRBV18, the J gene TRBJ2-5; possibly TRBD1 for D (5 bases). CDR3 length: 15 residues. Germline V gives CDR1 KGHSH, CDR2 LQKENI. The ends were cut back, 1 base at V and 2 bases at J, with 11 bases in the middle. DNA of the CDR3: TGTGCCAGCTCACCACAAACAGGCGGTCAAGAGACCCAGTACTTC. Protein product: CASSPQTGGQETQYF.

This clone was observed a few times. V gene TRBV7-9 combines with J gene TRBJ1-4, with 8 bases identical to TRBD1. Germline assignment: CDR1 SEHNR and CDR2 FQNEAQ (reference sequence). This CDR3 contains 14 residues. V gave up 8 bases and J gave up 8 bases; unmatched junction bases: 10. CDR3 sequence (DNA): TGTGCCAGCGCTCCCGGGACAGGAGTAGAAAAACTGTTTTTT. The encoded protein is CASAPGTGVEKLFF.

The chain couples TRBV7-9 to TRBJ1-2; D not resolved. The CDR3 spans 11 residues. The germline V gene has CDR1 SEHNR and CDR2 FQNEAQ (reference sequence). V dropped 11 bases and J dropped 0 bases, with 7 bases sitting between them. CDR3 bases: TGTGCCCTAAATGCTAACTATGGCTACACCTTC. It is translated as CALNANYGYTF.

V is TRBV7-2 and J is TRBJ2-7, with 10 bases matching TRBD1. The CDR3 consists of 15 residues. Trimming took 3 bases from V and 4 from J; bases not matched to a gene: 6. CDR1 is SGHTA and CDR2 is FQGNSA in the germline V gene. CDR3 loop: CASSLAGQGWYEQYF. CDR3 nucleotides: TGTGCCAGCAGCTTGGCGGGACAGGGGTGGTACGAGCAGTACTTC.

The rearrangement uses TRBV15 and TRBJ2-6; tentatively, D is TRBD1 (6 bases). The germline CDR1 and CDR2 sequences are LNHNV and YYDKDF (reference sequence). CDR3 length: 16 residues. V was pared by 0 bases and J by 2 bases, with 8 bases between. This CDR3 is CATSRDHRAGANVLTF. The CDR3 nucleotides read TGTGCCACCAGCAGAGACCACAGGGCTGGGGCCAACGTCCTGACTTTC.

This clone was seen ten or more times. CDR3 bases: TGTGCCAGCAGCTTAGCTCCGGGACTAGCGGGGGGGCGTGCTCGGAATGAGCAGTTCTTC. It translates to CASSLAPGLAGGRARNEQFF. The V gene is TRBV7-2, the J gene TRBJ2-1; 16 nucleotides align to TRBD2. This CDR3 region has 20 residues. In germline, CDR1 is SGHTA, CDR2 FQGNSA. Germline trimming cut 0 bases from V and 7 bases from J; bases unmatched to any gene: 12.

This clone has just a few counts. The V and J genes are TRBV7-2 and TRBJ1-2, with no clear D. CDR3 length equals 15 residues. V lost 1 base and J lost 6, with 15 bases in between. Germline CDR1 is SGHTA and CDR2 is FQGNSA. The CDR3 loop reads CASSLVAGIGDGYTF. In DNA form, the CDR3 reads TGTGCCAGCAGCTTAGTCGCGGGGATTGGGGATGGCTACACCTTC. The full variable domain, in which reference TRBV7-2 and TRBJ1-2 provide the parts outside the CDR3, is GAGVSQSPSNKVTEKGKDVELRCDPISGHTALYWYRQSLGQGLEFLIYFQGNSAPDKSGLPSDRFSAERTGGSVSTLTIQRTQQEDSAVYLCASSLVAGIGDGYTFGSGTRLTVV.

There are many counts of this clone. The rearrangement joins TRBV7-3 to TRBJ2-1; a weak D match, TRBD2 (5 bases). Trimming took 5 bases from V and 6 from J, leaving 14 bases between them. CDR3 length: 14 amino acids. Germline CDR1 is SGHTA and CDR2 is FQGTGA. The CDR3 bases are TGTGCCAGCAGCCGTACTAGTTCTGGCAATGAGCAGTTCTTC. This encodes CASSRTSSGNEQFF.

V and J are TRBV7-2 and TRBJ1-6; no clear D gene. This CDR3 spans 15 amino acids. From germline, CDR1 is SGHTA and CDR2 FQGNSA. Trimming removed 5 bases at V and 8 bases at J, with 16 bases between. This CDR3 is CASSPTREEHSPLHF. DNA of the CDR3: TGTGCCAGCAGCCCCACGCGAGAGGAGCATTCACCCCTCCACTTT. The variable domain in full, completed from reference TRBV7-2 and TRBJ1-6, reads GAGVSQSPSNKVTEKGKDVELRCDPISGHTALYWYRQSLGQGLEFLIYFQGNSAPDKSGLPSDRFSAERTGGSVSTLTIQRTQQEDSAVYLCASSPTREEHSPLHFGNGTRLTVT.

This chain links TRBV30 with TRBJ2-3, with TRBD2 matching 10 bases. Trimming cost V 1 base and J 7 bases; bases outside gene matches: 5. Germline V lookup: CDR1 GTSNPN, CDR2 SVGIG (reference sequence). The CDR3 contains 14 residues. The CDR3 loop is CAWSAASGGNTQYF. CDR3 DNA sequence: TGTGCCTGGAGTGCCGCTAGCGGGGGAAATACGCAGTATTTT. The full variable domain, completed using reference TRBV30 and TRBJ2-3, is SQTIHQWPATLVQPVGSPLSLECTVEGTSNPNLYWYRQAAGRGLQLLFYSVGIGQISSEVPQNLSASRPQDRQFILSSKKLLLSDSGFYLCAWSAASGGNTQYFGPGTRLTVL.

This clone was picked up a small number of times. The chain couples TRBV9 to TRBJ2-2; D gene unclear. Between the trimmed V and J ends, which lost 0 bases and 4 bases, there was a span of 16 bases. Germline CDR1 SGDLS, CDR2 YYNGEE. This CDR3 has 17 amino acids. CDR3 protein: CASSVGEITWATGELFF. CDR3 DNA sequence: TGTGCCAGCAGCGTAGGTGAAATAACTTGGGCCACCGGGGAGCTGTTTTTT.

The rearrangement joins TRBV4-2 to TRBJ2-5; possibly TRBD2 for D (7 bases). CDR1 and CDR2 from the germline V gene are LGHNA and YNFKEQ. This CDR3 is 15 amino acids long. V was cut by 2 bases and J by 5 bases, with 15 bases left in between. CDR3 amino acids: CASSQSGTRRETQYF. The CDR3 DNA reads TGTGCCAGCAGCCAAAGCGGGACAAGGCGTGAGACCCAGTACTTC.

The gene calls are TRBV6-5 and TRBJ2-1; perhaps TRBD2 as D (7 bases). The CDR3 covers 14 residues. Germline CDR1 is MNHEY and CDR2 is SVGAGI. Trimming pared 5 bases from V and 9 bases from J, leaving 17 bases between. The CDR3 nucleotides are TGTGCCAGCAGTCAGGGGACTATCTTCGGTGAGCAGTTCTTC. Translation gives CASSQGTIFGEQFF.

V gene TRBV29-1 combines with J gene TRBJ1-2; no firm D call. V shed 5 bases and J shed 3 bases, with 22 bases lying between them. CDR1 and CDR2 from the germline V gene are SQVTM and ANQGSEA. The CDR3 covers 16 residues. The CDR3 here is CSVPLREGATDYGYTF. CDR3 nucleotide sequence: TGCAGCGTTCCCCTTCGAGAAGGAGCAACTGACTATGGCTACACCTTC.

Only a few counts were recorded for this clone. The V call is TRBV7-2, the J call TRBJ1-5; 8 nucleotides match TRBD1. Trimming cost V 5 bases and J 3 bases; bases outside gene matches: 3. This CDR3 has 14 amino acids. CDR1 is SGHTA, CDR2 FQGNSA, per germline. CDR3 sequence: CASSRDRSNQPQHF. The DNA for the CDR3 is TGTGCCAGCAGCCGGGACAGGTCCAATCAGCCCCAGCATTTT.